Listed here is a single TCR beta chain. Its target antigen remains unknown. No base-level quality is on record; no much larger clone is a single base apart. This entry is derived from a study of T-cell reconstitution after alpha-beta-depleted transplantation in children listed by TCRdb under 2016. With respect to the entire study: Using TCR repertoire profiling, the study quantitatively followed how T-cell immune reconstitution unfolded in children after TCRalphabeta/CD19-depleted allogeneic hematopoietic cell transplantation. Study-wide findings and limitations: In some patients, the high TCRbeta diversity seen at day 60 was put down to recipient T cells and intrathymic progenitors that had survived conditioning. Over the following months the frequencies of hyperexpanded clones went down, and after one year T-cell counts and TCRbeta diversity were mostly credited to newly produced T cells. The apparently early recovery of alphabetaT-cell counts about two months after transplant reportedly depended on only several hundred rapidly expanded clones that came from non-depleted graft cells.

Receptor libraries were prepared by PCR. TCRdb lists the instrument as Illumina HiSeq 2500. Molecular barcoding was employed in the preparation of TCR libraries, with unique molecular identifiers being used to normalize TCRbeta repertoire quantification. TCRdb reprocessed the public reads (quality trimming at Q25 with fastp, clone calling with MiXCR) and kept in-frame beta chains. Entries that share a CDR3 protein sequence are merged under the most common genes and DNA. A total of approximately 230,000 distinct CDR3 sequences appear in this sample, roughly a quarter of them only once. Jointly, the top ten make up around 4.8% of the sample. From the cysteine through the phenylalanine, the CDR3 covers 14 amino acids. Only the CDR3 region is kept as DNA, spanning 42 bases read in frame from base 1. The germline V gene gives CDR1 as SGHTA and CDR2 as FQGTGA. The junction shows trimming of 1 base on V and 2 bases on J, plus 7 bases between the germline ends.

The treatment or condition label corresponds to: allogeneic hematopoietic cell transplantation with graft depleted of TCRalphabeta T cells and CD19 B cells. Transplant recipients were children who received TCRalphabeta/CD19-depleted allogeneic hematopoietic cell grafts. The sequence was obtained from a female patient aged 2-9 years who had a stem cell transplant for congenital amegakaryocytic thrombocytopenia, so the T cells may come from the graft donor. The sample consisted of PBMCs, mostly from graft donor cells, taken 360 days after TCRalphabeta/CD19-depleted stem cell transplant. The rearrangement combines TRBV7-3 with TRBJ2-3; tentative D gene TRBD2, with 5 bases matching. The sequenced DNA: TGTGCCAGCAGCTTAATCGGGGACACAGATACGCAGTATTTT. Its translation is CASSLIGDTDTQYF.